This passage covers 2 T cell receptor beta chains from one sample sequenced in a study of cytomegalovirus exposure and HLA in healthy donors. Sequencing used immunoSEQ multiplex PCR; TCRdb keeps in-frame clones, though not all of them. The sample lists about 360,000 clones, 86% occurring once. Specimen: PBMCs. These receptors originate from a woman between 18 and 29 years old in good health and CMV-seronegative.

The chain has TRBV4-2 and TRBJ2-7, with D tentatively TRBD2 (5 bases). V gave up 1 base and J gave up 3 bases, with 13 bases separating them. CDR1 and CDR2 (germline): LGHNA, YNFKEQ. The CDR3 contains 15 residues. Here the CDR3 reads CASSQVGNSDYEQYF. CDR3 nucleotides: TGTGCCAGCAGCCAAGTCGGGAACAGTGACTACGAGCAGTACTTC.

The chain recombines TRBV7-6 with TRBJ2-7, with D possibly being TRBD2 (5 bases). Germline CDR1 SGHVS, CDR2 FNYEAQ. Trimming stripped 5 bases from V and 3 bases from J, with 5 bases between. The CDR3 runs 11 residues. The CDR3 DNA is TGTGCCAGCAGCGACTACTACGAGCAGTACTTC. It encodes CASSDYYEQYF.